The table lists the clone carrying this T cell receptor beta chain with a count of one. Its target is not known. The data were taken from a study of OX40 agonist ivuxolimab in advanced cancers. Study results and caveats: The average count of expanded clones was higher among CD8+ T cells than among CD4+.

Sequencing used immunoSEQ multiplex PCR; TCRdb keeps in-frame clones, though not all of them. The sample lists more than 55,000 clones; approximately 81% were seen once. The CDR3 sequence is 11 residues long. The germline V gene has CDR1 GTSNPN and CDR2 SVGIG (reference sequence). The V and J ends lost 2 bases and 7 bases respectively, with 5 bases between them. This receptor was taken from an adult with an advanced solid tumor such as melanoma, head and neck, liver or kidney cancer. The chain recombines TRBV30 with TRBJ1-4; D is undetermined. Specimen: CD4+ or CD8+ T cells sorted from blood, collected in a trial of the OX40 agonist ivuxolimab. CDR3 in DNA: TGTGCCTGGAGTTACGGTGAAAAACTGTTTTTT. This encodes CAWSYGEKLFF.